This TCR beta chain was captured by sequencing in a study of T cells in Graves' hyperthyroidism and ophthalmopathy. Amplified TCR beta CDR3 regions derived from RNA transcripts. The study used the HTBI primer set for a first-round RT-PCR of the TCR CDR3. TCRdb passed the multiplex PCR reads through MiXCR, listing each CDR3 protein once. The table lists 500,000 or so distinct CDR3 sequences, about 16% of them singletons, with roughly 29% in the top ten. This clonotype was picked up many times. Its antigen is still unknown. The CDR3 totals 13 residues. Germline V gives CDR1 DFQATT, CDR2 SNEGSKA (reference sequence). Trimming pared 2 bases from V and 4 bases from J, leaving 9 bases between. Broader study findings: Clonotypes that were expanded in thyroid above 0.001 mostly appeared in blood too.

The sample taken for sequencing was blood. The V gene is TRBV20-1, the J gene TRBJ1-5; no clear D. This receptor was identified in a woman under 40 with Graves' ophthalmopathy. In DNA form, the CDR3 reads TGCAGTGCTAGACCCACACCGAATCAGCCCCAGCATTTT. Translated, it gives CSARPTPNQPQHF.